The entry that follows covers one T cell receptor beta chain sequence. Its specificity is unknown. One end of the junction fails to match germline, which may point to a read error. Here immunoSEQ multiplex PCR was the method, and the copy in TCRdb shows in-frame clones only, minus some. This repertoire shows around 2,000,000 clones, roughly 91% found once; its top ten account for over 1.5%. The data belong to a study of shared clonotypes between healthy human individuals. Study-wide context: CD4 naive cells filled three plates per donor, CD4 memory three, CD8 naive two and CD8 memory one.

Study-level points and caveats: Estimated richness was generally greater in naive than memory subsets. In this cohort, only blood was sampled, and tissue repertoires likely differ. Of the naive CD4 clonotypes, around 5.2% were shared across several donors.

Naive CD8 cells lacked CD45RO, underwent positive selection for CCR7 and left out terminally differentiated effector memory CD45RA+ cells. Germline V gene lookup returns CDR1 SGHVS and CDR2 FQNEAQ. The CDR3 consists of 17 residues. The chain has TRBV7-8 and TRBJ2-2; 7 bases fit TRBD1. The receptor was isolated from a man aged 18 to 35 in good health. Some clones in this sample may be carry-over from other donors' samples. The specimen was naive CD8+ T cells from PBMCs. The CDR3 DNA follows: TGTGCCAGCAGCCTAGCCTCAGAGGGGGCGGACACCGGGGAGCTGTTTTTT. Translating gives CASSLASEGADTGELFF.